These T cell receptor beta chains were read from a single sample in a study of blood T cell repertoires in COVID-19. Clones were read by immunoSEQ multiplex PCR, and TCRdb kept only the in-frame ones, dropping some. The sample shows about 98,000 clones, roughly 85% of them seen only once. Sequenced input: peripheral blood. The receptors come from a man in his 70s with acute or convalescent COVID-19. Each CDR3 is given with its conserved first and last residue. Each record gives: J gene, D gene, clone size, V gene, CDR3 DNA, CDR3 protein. The D gene is left open where the match is weak. Clone size appears in some rows only: once, few, many, or a class for an expanded clone.

>TRBJ2-3|TRBD1|-|TRBV7-2
TGTGCCAGCAGCTCGGGACAGGGGGAGACAGATACGCAGTATTTT
CASSSGQGETDTQYF
>TRBJ2-1|-|-|TRBV9
TGTGCCAGCAACCGTGAGGCGTTCTCCTACAATGAGCAGTTCTTC
CASNREAFSYNEQFF
>TRBJ1-2|TRBD1|once|TRBV29-1
TGCAGTGTAGGGGACAGGGGCTATGGCTACACCTTC
CSVGDRGYGYTF
>TRBJ1-1|-|once|TRBV25-1
TGTGCCAGCAGTGGCCTAGGGGGGGCGAACACTGAAGCTTTCTTT
CASSGLGGANTEAFF
>TRBJ2-1|-|-|TRBV2
TGTGCCAGCACCCCACGATACAGGGTCTCCTACAATGAGCAGTTCTTC
CASTPRYRVSYNEQFF
>TRBJ1-3|-|-|TRBV19
TGTGCCAGTAGTATGTCGGGTGAGCCGGGAAACACCATATATTTT
CASSMSGEPGNTIYF
>TRBJ1-1|TRBD1|-|TRBV5-6
TGTGCCAGCAGCCCGGGACAGCTAAAAGCTTTCTTT
CASSPGQLKAFF
>TRBJ1-2|-|-|TRBV23-1
TGCGCCAGCAGTCACCCGATGGGGAGGGCAGACTATGGCTACACCTTC
CASSHPMGRADYGYTF
>TRBJ1-3|-|-|TRBV28
TGTGCCAGCAGCGGGATTCTGGGTGGAAACACCATATATTTT
CASSGILGGNTIYF
>TRBJ1-2|TRBD1|-|TRBV28
TGTGCCAGCATGAGCCGACAGGGGCGATATGGCTACACCTTC
CASMSRQGRYGYTF
>TRBJ1-1|-|-|TRBV10-1
TGCGCCAGCAGTGGTCGGGGAACTGAAGCTTTCTTT
CASSGRGTEAFF
>TRBJ1-6|TRBD1|-|TRBV27
TGTGCCAGCAGTCTCACAGGGGCGTTTTCTAATTCACCCCTCCACTTT
CASSLTGAFSNSPLHF
>TRBJ1-2|TRBD1|once|TRBV27
TGTGCCAGCAGTCTAACTTCCGGGACAGGGGGCGCCTTATATGGCTACACCTTC
CASSLTSGTGGALYGYTF
>TRBJ1-5|TRBD1|-|TRBV30
TGTGCCTGGAGTGTACTACAGGGGTCAAGCCAGCCCCAGCATTTT
CAWSVLQGSSQPQHF
>TRBJ2-2|TRBD1|-|TRBV9
TGTGCCAGCAGCCCCGGGAACAGGGGTCGATGGGACACCGGGGAGCTGTTTTTT
CASSPGNRGRWDTGELFF
>TRBJ2-1|TRBD2|-|TRBV7-6
TGTGCCAGCAGTAAGGAAGCGGGGGAGGGCAATGAGCAGTTCTTC
CASSKEAGEGNEQFF
>TRBJ1-4|-|few|TRBV19
TGTGCCAGTTCCCGGACTAGGGGTGAAAAACTGTTTTTT
CASSRTRGEKLFF
>TRBJ1-1|-|-|TRBV19
TGTGCCAGTAACCCACAGGGAAGAAGAACTGAAGCTTTCTTT
CASNPQGRRTEAFF
>TRBJ1-2|TRBD1|-|TRBV12-3/TRBV12-4
TGTGCCAGCAGTTCCAGGGGGAGGTATGGCTACACCTTC
CASSSRGRYGYTF
>TRBJ1-4|-|-|TRBV28
TGTGCCAGCAGCTTTAACAGGGACCTTAATGAAAAACTGTTTTTT
CASSFNRDLNEKLFF
>TRBJ1-5|TRBD1|few|TRBV9
TGTGCCAGCAGCGTTTCGGCAGGGGGCGTTCAGCCCCAGCATTTT
CASSVSAGGVQPQHF
>TRBJ1-1|-|few|TRBV2
TGTGCCAGCAGTACTGGGGGGGGCGCCGGGTATGGTGAAGCTTTCTTT
CASSTGGGAGYGEAFF
>TRBJ2-5|-|once|TRBV2
TGTGCCAGCAGTGAAAGTCTAGCGATCGAGACCCAGTACTTC
CASSESLAIETQYF
>TRBJ1-2|TRBD1|-|TRBV19
TGTGCCAGTAGTCCAACAGGGGCGGGGAACTATGGCTACACCTTC
CASSPTGAGNYGYTF
>TRBJ2-1|-|-|TRBV3-1/TRBV3-2
TGTGCCAGCAGCCCGGACAGTACATCAAACAATGAGCAGTTCTTC
CASSPDSTSNNEQFF
>TRBJ2-3|TRBD2|few|TRBV24-1
TGTGCCACCAGTGCTCAACTAGCGGGGGGGTATGATACGCAGTATTTT
CATSAQLAGGYDTQYF
>TRBJ1-2|-|few|TRBV6-1
TGTGCCAGCAGTGACAGGAACCTATATGGCTACACCTTC
CASSDRNLYGYTF